A selection of T cell receptor beta chains follows, all from one sample in a study of OX40 agonist ivuxolimab in advanced cancers. Here immunoSEQ multiplex PCR was the method, and the copy in TCRdb shows in-frame clones only, minus some. This sample has about 72,000 clones, with roughly nine tenths found just once. The source material was CD4+ or CD8+ T cells sorted from blood, sampled in a trial of the OX40 agonist ivuxolimab. The receptors come from an adult with an advanced solid tumor such as melanoma, head and neck, liver or kidney cancer. Each CDR3 is given with its conserved first and last residue. Fields, in order: V gene, D gene, clone size, J gene, CDR3 protein, CDR3 DNA. D genes are given only for firm matches. Clone size is shown for a subset of rows, as once, few, many or a class of expanded clone.

TRBV5-6	TRBD2	-	TRBJ2-1	CASSDERERTEEQFF	TGTGCCAGCAGTGACGAGCGGGAACGGACGGAAGAGCAGTTCTTC
TRBV5-8	TRBD1	-	TRBJ1-5	CASSWGTADQPQHF	TGTGCCAGCAGCTGGGGGACAGCGGATCAGCCCCAGCATTTT
TRBV18	-	-	TRBJ1-5	CASSPVGQEQPQHF	TGTGCCAGCTCACCCGTAGGTCAGGAGCAGCCCCAGCATTTT
TRBV18	-	-	TRBJ1-2	CASSLRDTDGYTF	TGTGCCAGCTCACTACGGGACACTGATGGCTACACCTTC
TRBV15	-	few	TRBJ2-2	CATSRGQTIETGELFF	TGTGCCACCAGCAGAGGTCAGACTATCGAAACCGGGGAGCTGTTTTTT
TRBV7-9	-	-	TRBJ2-5	CASSLGQGWETQYF	TGTGCCAGCAGCTTGGGGCAGGGGTGGGAGACCCAGTACTTC
TRBV15	-	-	TRBJ1-2	CATRNPSKPGPYTF	TGTGCCACCAGAAACCCGTCGAAACCGGGCCCCTACACCTTC
TRBV7-2	-	-	TRBJ2-5	CASSFGGRETQYF	TGTGCCAGCAGCTTCGGGGGCCGAGAGACCCAGTACTTC
TRBV11-3	TRBD2	-	TRBJ2-2	CASSFVAGAGELFF	TGTGCCAGCAGCTTTGTGGCGGGAGCCGGGGAGCTGTTTTTT
TRBV5-1	TRBD2	-	TRBJ2-1	CASSFSGTGSLAGGRNEQFF	TGCGCCAGCAGCTTCTCCGGGACAGGGTCGCTAGCGGGAGGTCGGAATGAGCAGTTCTTC
TRBV9	TRBD1	-	TRBJ2-3	CASSPLTGGGSDTQYF	TGTGCCAGCAGCCCTTTGACAGGGGGCGGTTCAGATACGCAGTATTTT
TRBV21-1	-	-	TRBJ1-4	CASSKAENRGRINEKLFF	TGTGCCAGCAGCAAAGCGGAGAACAGGGGGCGTATTAATGAAAAACTGTTTTTT
TRBV5-5	TRBD1	-	TRBJ1-2	CASSLRTGPGGYTF	TGTGCCAGCAGCCTGAGGACAGGGCCGGGGGGCTACACCTTC
TRBV19	-	-	TRBJ2-5	CASSAPPGRETQYF	TGTGCCAGTAGTGCACCCCCGGGGCGAGAGACCCAGTACTTC
TRBV30	TRBD1	-	TRBJ2-7	CAWRTGANSYEQYF	TGTGCCTGGAGGACAGGGGCCAACTCCTACGAGCAGTACTTC
TRBV30	-	-	TRBJ1-2	CAWQGTYGGYTF	TGTGCCTGGCAGGGGACCTACGGTGGCTACACCTTC
TRBV5-4	TRBD1	once	TRBJ1-2	CASSHAGTEDYGYTF	TGTGCCAGCAGTCATGCCGGGACAGAAGACTATGGCTACACCTTC
TRBV5-1	TRBD2	-	TRBJ2-5	CASSLGTSGGQETQYF	TGCGCCAGCAGCTTGGGGACTAGCGGGGGCCAAGAGACCCAGTACTTC
TRBV9	-	-	TRBJ2-1	CASTPSRGWDSYNEQFF	TGTGCCAGCACCCCTTCCCGCGGGTGGGACTCCTACAATGAGCAGTTCTTC
TRBV19	-	-	TRBJ1-3	CASSIDRTVGNTIYF	TGTGCCAGTAGTATAGATCGGACAGTCGGAAACACCATATATTTT
TRBV13	-	-	TRBJ1-1	CASSLPALVTEAFF	TGTGCCAGCAGCTTACCAGCCTTGGTCACTGAAGCTTTCTTT
TRBV5-1	TRBD2	-	TRBJ2-5	CASTLAGGPEETQYF	TGCGCCAGCACGCTAGCGGGGGGGCCGGAGGAGACCCAGTACTTC
TRBV18	TRBD2	-	TRBJ2-1	CASSPRTSGSNEQFF	TGTGCCAGCTCACCAAGGACTAGCGGTTCCAATGAGCAGTTCTTC
TRBV9	-	-	TRBJ1-2	CASSVEAAGYGYTF	TGTGCCAGCAGCGTAGAGGCCGCTGGCTATGGCTACACCTTC
TRBV5-4	TRBD2	-	TRBJ2-1	CASSFLAGTYNEQFF	TGTGCCAGCAGCTTTCTAGCGGGGACCTACAATGAGCAGTTCTTC
TRBV5-5	TRBD1	-	TRBJ2-5	CASSSTGAETQYF	TGTGCCAGCAGCTCGACAGGGGCCGAGACCCAGTACTTC
TRBV6-6	-	-	TRBJ2-7	CASSSPTDYEQYF	TGTGCCAGCAGTTCCCCGACAGATTACGAGCAGTACTTC
TRBV2	-	-	TRBJ2-3	CASKTSTDTQYF	TGTGCCAGCAAGACTAGTACAGATACGCAGTATTTT
TRBV2	-	-	TRBJ1-2	CASSPSFRPDLDGYTF	TGTGCCAGCAGTCCAAGCTTTCGGCCGGATCTAGATGGCTACACCTTC
TRBV30	TRBD1	-	TRBJ1-4	CAWSRTGQGELIPNEKLFF	TGTGCCTGGAGCCGAACGGGACAGGGGGAATTAATTCCAAATGAAAAACTGTTTTTT
TRBV5-1	TRBD1	few	TRBJ2-3	CASSSWDRGTDTQYF	TGCGCCAGCTCATCTTGGGACAGGGGTACAGATACGCAGTATTTT
TRBV30	-	-	TRBJ2-4	CAWSVSGIAKNIQYF	TGTGCCTGGAGTGTATCAGGGATAGCCAAAAACATTCAGTACTTC
TRBV27	-	once	TRBJ1-5	CASSSSGYNQPQHF	TGTGCCAGCAGTTCGTCGGGATACAATCAGCCCCAGCATTTT
TRBV7-8	-	-	TRBJ2-5	CASSLGTYRGQQETQYF	TGTGCCAGCAGCCTGGGGACGTATAGAGGACAGCAAGAGACCCAGTACTTC
TRBV10-3	-	-	TRBJ2-1	CAIRPGGNEQFF	TGTGCCATCAGGCCCGGGGGTAATGAGCAGTTCTTC
TRBV30	-	-	TRBJ1-2	CAWSAPWMRPSLRNYGYTF	TGTGCCTGGAGTGCCCCCTGGATGAGACCCTCCCTTCGGAACTATGGCTACACCTTC
TRBV9	-	-	TRBJ2-7	CASSEGPEGGEQYF	TGTGCCAGCAGCGAGGGACCCGAAGGCGGGGAGCAGTACTTC
TRBV7-8	-	once	TRBJ1-1	CASSRDMNTEAFF	TGTGCCAGCAGCAGGGACATGAACACTGAAGCTTTCTTT
TRBV19	-	medium-sized	TRBJ1-1	CASSIAGSAEAFF	TGTGCCAGTAGTATAGCGGGGAGCGCTGAAGCTTTCTTT
TRBV10-2	TRBD1	-	TRBJ1-1	CASSDFGQGVTLNTEAFF	TGCGCCAGCAGTGACTTCGGACAGGGGGTGACACTGAACACTGAAGCTTTCTTT
TRBV7-9	-	-	TRBJ2-3	CASSLDTSPHTDTQYF	TGTGCCAGCAGCTTAGATACAAGTCCCCACACAGATACGCAGTATTTT
TRBV18	TRBD2	once	TRBJ2-7	CASSARDGGIGEQYF	TGTGCCAGCTCAGCCCGGGACGGGGGGATTGGGGAGCAGTACTTC
TRBV6-6	TRBD1	-	TRBJ1-6	CASTLRTGSYNSPLHF	TGTGCCAGCACTTTACGGACAGGGTCCTATAATTCACCCCTCCACTTT
TRBV9	TRBD1	-	TRBJ1-4	CASSAQGGATNEKLFF	TGTGCCAGCAGCGCCCAGGGGGGTGCAACTAATGAAAAACTGTTTTTT